Presented here are 18 T cell receptor beta chains from one specimen sequenced in a study of PD-1 blockade in classical Hodgkin lymphoma (dated by TCRdb to about 2020). This sample's time point label indicates: cycle 1 day 1 (C1D1), immediately before nivolumab initiation. Relapse after autologous stem cell transplantation had occurred in all trial patients, and cohorts A, B and C were distinguished by prior brentuximab vedotin exposure. The library was built by means of the immunoSEQ multiplex PCR assay. The table was pulled from immuneACCESS by TCRdb, which kept in-frame rearrangements only. Such tables lose some clones; where checked, under half of the loss comes from unresolved V genes, and the rest has no known cause. Present in this sample are 70,000 to 85,000 clones, just over 90% of which were seen just once. The leading ten clones occupy under 9.5% of the sample. Sequences were derived from peripheral blood mononuclear cells (PBMCs), sampled at baseline. The source is a human donor with classical Hodgkin lymphoma.

The chain links TRBV30 to TRBJ2-7; D not resolved. CDR1 is GTSNPN, CDR2 SVGIG, per germline (reference sequence). V was cut by 2 bases and J by 6 bases, with 8 bases left in between. This CDR3 region has 11 residues. In nucleotides, the CDR3 is TGTGCCTGGAGTCCCTCCCTCGAGCAGTACTTC. Translated: CAWSPSLEQYF.

Only one count was recorded for this clone. This chain joins TRBV7-7 and TRBJ2-5; no reliable D call. Germline assignment: CDR1 SSHAT and CDR2 FNYEAQ (reference sequence). The CDR3 is 13 residues long. V lost 1 base and J lost 1, with 4 bases in between. CDR3 nucleotides: TGTGCCAGCAGCTTAGGCCGCCAAGAGACCCAGTACTTC. Translating it yields CASSLGRQETQYF. The full variable domain, completed using reference TRBV7-7 and TRBJ2-5, is GAGVSQSPRYKVTKRGQDVTLRCDPISSHATLYWYQQALGQGPEFLTYFNYEAQPDKSGLPSDRFSAERPEGSISTLTIQRTEQRDSAMYRCASSLGRQETQYFGPGTRLLVL.

The CDR3 sequence is CASRPQGVDTGELFF. CDR3 bases: TGTGCCAGCAGACCGCAGGGGGTAGACACCGGGGAGCTGTTTTTT. The chain joins TRBV28 to TRBJ2-2; 7 bases align to TRBD1. Germline-derived CDR1 and CDR2 are MDHEN and SYDVKM. V lost 6 bases, J lost 3 bases, and 7 bases stayed unmatched. The CDR3 spans 15 residues.

The genes are TRBV11-2 and TRBJ2-7; maybe TRBD2 (5 bases). The CDR3 runs to 19 residues. The germline CDR1 and CDR2 sequences are SGHAT and FQNNGV. The V end lost 0 bases, the J end lost 2 bases, and 23 bases lay between the germline ends. CDR3 region: CASSLDTAGRGYGTYEQYF. CDR3 DNA: TGTGCCAGCAGCTTAGATACGGCAGGTCGGGGTTACGGGACCTACGAGCAGTACTTC.

V is TRBV19 and J is TRBJ2-7; 9 nucleotides line up with TRBD1. The CDR3 extends over 14 amino acids. Unmatched junction bases numbered 3, after V lost 3 bases and J lost 3 bases. From germline, CDR1 is LNHDA and CDR2 SQIVND (reference sequence). CDR3 region: CASSMATGGYEQYF. The CDR3 region has the DNA TGTGCCAGTAGTATGGCGACAGGGGGCTACGAGCAGTACTTC.

This clone was found once. The J gene is TRBJ1-5, the V gene TRBV11-2, with a possible D match to TRBD1 (5 bases). This CDR3 is 16 amino acids long. V was cut by 1 base and J by 3 bases, with 13 bases left in between. The germline V gene has CDR1 SGHAT and CDR2 FQNNGV. The CDR3 DNA sequence: TGTGCCAGCAGCTTAGGGGACGGGGAGGACAATCAGCCCCAGCATTTT. This encodes CASSLGDGEDNQPQHF. The whole variable domain, remainder taken from reference TRBV11-2 and TRBJ1-5, is EAGVAQSPRYKIIEKRQSVAFWCNPISGHATLYWYQQILGQGPKLLIQFQNNGVVDDSQLPKDRFSAERLKGVDSTLKIQPAKLEDSAVYLCASSLGDGEDNQPQHFGDGTRLSIL.

The DNA for the CDR3 is TGTGCCAGCAGTTACTCACCAGGGTCGGATACGCAGTATTTT. Translating it yields CASSYSPGSDTQYF. This rearrangement joins TRBV6-6 to TRBJ2-3, with D maybe TRBD1 (5 bases). Trimming cost V 0 bases and J 6 bases, with 10 bases left between them. The germline CDR1 and CDR2 sequences are MNHNY and SVGAGI (reference sequence). The CDR3 extends over 14 amino acids.

The chain recombines TRBV9 with TRBJ2-5; 10 bases map to TRBD1. V gave up 4 bases and J gave up 3 bases; unmatched junction bases: 9. The germline CDR1 and CDR2 sequences are SGDLS and YYNGEE. The CDR3 covers 16 residues. CDR3 region: CASSLPGQGREETQYF. Written as DNA, the CDR3 is TGTGCCAGCAGCCTCCCGGGACAGGGGCGAGAAGAGACCCAGTACTTC.

The J gene is TRBJ1-2, the V gene TRBV30, with 8 nucleotides matching TRBD1. Germline trimming cut 3 bases from V and 7 bases from J; bases unmatched to any gene: 10. This CDR3 is built from 14 residues. The germline gives CDR1 GTSNPN, CDR2 SVGIG (reference sequence). The chain's CDR3 is CAWSFDRTGLGYTF. The DNA of the CDR3 is TGTGCCTGGAGCTTTGATCGGACAGGGCTTGGCTACACCTTC.

The gene calls are TRBV7-9 and TRBJ2-1; TRBD2 matches 7 bases. The CDR3 totals 14 residues. V was pared by 5 bases and J by 4 bases, with 5 bases of the junction left unmatched. Germline CDR1 reads SEHNR; CDR2 reads FQNEAQ (reference sequence). Written as DNA, the CDR3 is TGTGCCAGCAGCCTAACTAGCGTTTACAATGAGCAGTTCTTC. It yields the protein CASSLTSVYNEQFF.

V is TRBV21-1 and J is TRBJ2-3; TRBD2, the D gene given by the table, was not confirmed from the DNA. TRBV21-1 is annotated as a pseudogene. This CDR3 region has 14 residues. Written as DNA, the CDR3 is TGTGCCAGCACTTTGTCGTTTATCACAGATACGCAGTATTTT. Translated: CASTLSFITDTQYF.

This clone was recorded only once. The rearrangement joins TRBV19 to TRBJ1-4, with D tentatively TRBD1 (5 bases). CDR1 is LNHDA and CDR2 is SQIVND in the germline V gene (reference sequence). CDR3 length equals 15 residues. Trimming removed 3 bases from V and 7 bases from J, with 15 bases in between. In DNA form, the CDR3 reads TGTGCCAGTAGTATTATGGGGACCTTAGTTGAAAAACTGTTTTTT. Translating it yields CASSIMGTLVEKLFF. Together with reference TRBV19 and TRBJ1-4, the CDR3 gives the full variable domain: DGGITQSPKYLFRKEGQNVTLSCEQNLNHDAMYWYRQDPGQGLRLIYYSQIVNDFQKGDIAEGYSVSREKKESFPLTVTSAQKNPTAFYLCASSIMGTLVEKLFFGSGTQLSVL.

This chain links TRBV5-6 with TRBJ1-5; 8 positions match TRBD1. There are 17 residues in the CDR3. Germline values: CDR1 SGHDT, CDR2 YYEEEE. Trimming took 4 bases from V and 2 from J; bases not matched to a gene: 11. CDR3 in DNA: TGTGCCAGCAGCGCATCAGGGGGCGGTTTAGGCAATCAGCCCCAGCATTTT. Encoded protein: CASSASGGGLGNQPQHF.

This chain uses TRBV18 with TRBJ2-2; D not certain. The V and J ends lost 1 base and 6 bases respectively, with 6 bases between them. The CDR3 is 13 amino acids. The V gene's germline CDR1 is KGHSH and CDR2 LQKENI. The CDR3 DNA is TGTGCCAGCTCACCACAAAGGTCCGGGGAGCTGTTTTTT. This sequence encodes CASSPQRSGELFF. The variable domain in full, completed from reference TRBV18 and TRBJ2-2, reads NAGVMQNPRHLVRRRGQEARLRCSPMKGHSHVYWYRQLPEEGLKFMVYLQKENIIDESGMPKERFSAEFPKEGPSILRIQQVVRGDSAAYFCASSPQRSGELFFGEGSRLTVL.

The chain combines TRBV11-1 with TRBJ2-2; 12 bases line up with TRBD2. V gave up 7 bases and J gave up 3 bases; unmatched junction bases: 15. This CDR3 region has 19 residues. The germline gives CDR1 SGHAT, CDR2 FQDESV (reference sequence). The CDR3 reads CASTSVTSGSREDTGELFF. In DNA form, the CDR3 reads TGTGCCAGCACCTCCGTGACTAGCGGGAGTCGAGAGGACACCGGGGAGCTGTTTTTT.

V gene TRBV28 combines with J gene TRBJ2-3; TRBD1 matches 7 bases. J gave up 4 bases and V 4 bases, and 8 bases lay outside the gene matches. This CDR3 spans 15 amino acids. CDR1 is MDHEN, CDR2 SYDVKM, per germline. The CDR3 DNA reads as TGTGCCAGCAGTTCCGGGACAGCCAGACCAGATACGCAGTATTTT. Its protein product is CASSSGTARPDTQYF.

The V and J genes are TRBV7-8 and TRBJ2-5; 7 nucleotides match TRBD1. This CDR3 is built from 16 residues. Looked up from germline, CDR1 is SGHVS and CDR2 is FQNEAQ. The V segment lost 7 bases and the J segment 4 bases; nucleotides outside the gene matches: 15. As DNA, the CDR3 is TGTGCCAGCACCAAGGGGGCTCGGCGGCCTCTAGAGACCCAGTACTTC. It is translated as CASTKGARRPLETQYF.

This chain links TRBV6-5 with TRBJ2-6, with a weak D call TRBD1 (6 bases). Germline CDR1 and CDR2: MNHEY and SVGAGI. The CDR3 has 16 amino acids. V lost 0 bases to trimming and J lost 2 bases, with 8 bases between them. The DNA of the CDR3 is TGTGCCAGCAGTTACTCGACAGGTACTGGGGCCAACGTCCTGACTTTC. Translation: CASSYSTGTGANVLTF.